Below, one T cell receptor beta chain is given with its context. Its antigen target is currently unknown. Per-base quality was not reported, and no clone a single base away is much larger than it. The data stem from a study of blood T cell repertoires in COVID-19 (dated by TCRdb to the early 2020s). Context from the whole study: Samples covering the acute and convalescent phases of COVID-19 were provided by collaborators in the United States, Italy and Spain. The prospective study material was composed of cDNA or gDNA derived from T cells, B-cell-depleted T cells, or PBMCs. The dataset comprised deeply sampled blood TCRbeta repertoires from subjects exposed to, actively infected with, or recovered from COVID-19. The repertoires were released in a freely available public database intended as a resource for research on the immune response to SARS-CoV-2. Samples came from the ongoing ImmuneRACE study (first 160 participants) plus 1,254 subjects from 6 global collaborators. A de-identified subject ID, COVID-19 status, age in years and sex were almost always included in the sample metadata. Where HLA class I and class II types were available, the types were taken from metadata supplied by the sample provider, not from assay-based typing. The research as a whole found: Clinical and demographic metadata were provided uncurated, with the amount varying by source and participant.

Whole blood was collected in K2EDTA tubes by collaborating institutions according to the institutions' own protocols. Collaborator samples were shipped for TCRbeta analysis as frozen whole blood, isolated PBMCs, or DNA extracted from either sample type. The immunoSEQ Assay, a bias-controlled multiplex PCR, was used to amplify TCRbeta CDR3 regions from genomic DNA. The study's own analysis went as follows. Nucleated cell counts per sample were estimated from amplification of reference gene primers within the assay. To quantify the absolute abundance of each unique TCRbeta CDR3 rearrangement, sequence reads were collapsed and filtered. For each sample, productive Simpson clonality was calculated as the square root of Simpson's diversity index over productive rearrangements. What TCRdb holds here is the immuneACCESS table cut down to in-frame rearrangements. Part of the clones is not present; checked against another copy, under half of the missing clones reflect an unresolved V gene, and the others are unexplained. The V and J calls and the clone size are those of that table, but D and trimming were determined from the DNA. In this sample the table shows 150,000 to 200,000 clones, around 83% of which occur a single time. About 6.5% of the sample is in the top ten clones.

The CDR3 covers 15 residues, taking in both the cysteine and the phenylalanine. Of the read, only the CDR3 DNA is kept; its 45 bases are in frame from base 1. CDR1 and CDR2, per the germline V gene, are MNHEY and SVGAGI. Trimming costs V 1 base and J 1 base, and their ends lie 10 bases apart. Recombination joined TRBV6-5 with TRBJ1-2; D gene: possibly TRBD1, on 5 matching bases. Specimen: peripheral blood. This receptor was identified in an elderly woman in a cohort sampled during active or convalescent COVID-19. The DNA sequence follows: TGTGCCAGCAGTTACTGGCAGGGTGGTAACTATGGCTACACCTTC. This translates into CASSYWQGGNYGYTF.